These 23 T cell receptor beta chains originate from one sample sequenced in a study of blood T cell repertoires in COVID-19. The table came from immunoSEQ multiplex PCR; TCRdb's copy has only in-frame clones and leaves some out. This table has under 65,000 clones, around nine tenths appearing once. Sequenced sample: peripheral blood. Receptors originate from a man older than 75 with acute or convalescent COVID-19.

The V and J genes are TRBV11-1 and TRBJ1-1; perhaps TRBD1 as D (5 bases). CDR1 and CDR2 from the germline V gene are SGHAT and FQDESV (reference sequence). This CDR3 contains 14 residues. Trimming left V 2 bases short and J 5 bases short, with 12 bases between. The CDR3 loop reads CASSLSKAGTEAFF. The CDR3 DNA sequence: TGTGCCAGCAGCTTATCTAAGGCAGGGACTGAAGCTTTCTTT.

The V and J genes are TRBV6-1 and TRBJ1-5; no clear D. The CDR3 has 15 amino acids. The V gene's germline CDR1 is MNHNS and CDR2 SASEGT. V was cut by 3 bases and J by 3 bases, with 12 bases left in between. This chain's CDR3 is CASSERVMTNQPQHF. CDR3 nucleotides: TGTGCCAGCAGTGAGCGGGTTATGACCAATCAGCCCCAGCATTTT.

The chain has TRBV6-1 and TRBJ2-7; possible D gene TRBD1, 5 bases. CDR1 MNHNS and CDR2 SASEGT come from the germline V gene. Trimming stripped 2 bases from V and 6 bases from J, with 14 bases between. This CDR3 is 14 amino acids long. The CDR3 reads CASSELLSQGEQYF. In DNA, the CDR3 is TGTGCCAGCAGTGAACTTCTCTCGCAGGGCGAGCAGTACTTC.

V gene TRBV6-5 combines with J gene TRBJ1-1; D gene uncertain. V lost 6 bases and J 2 bases, leaving 10 bases between the germline ends. Looked up from germline, CDR1 is MNHEY and CDR2 is SVGAGI. There are 13 residues in the CDR3. For the CDR3, the DNA is TGTGCCAGCAGGGCGGGAACCAACACTGAAGCTTTCTTT. It translates to CASRAGTNTEAFF.

The chain is built from TRBV24-1 and TRBJ1-5; 8 nucleotides align to TRBD1. Looked up from germline, CDR1 is KGHDR and CDR2 is SFDVKD. The ends lost 2 bases at V and 3 bases at J; junction bases unmatched: 5. The CDR3 has 16 residues. This chain's CDR3 is CATSDSYRGDNQPQHF. In DNA, the CDR3 is TGTGCCACCAGTGATTCCTACAGGGGGGACAATCAGCCCCAGCATTTT.

The chain couples TRBV5-1 to TRBJ2-5, with 8 bases identical to TRBD2. J was trimmed by 1 base and V by 4 bases; bases with no gene match: 12. Germline values: CDR1 SGHRS, CDR2 YFSETQ. This CDR3 has 17 amino acids. The CDR3 protein is CASSPWGSGDSQETQYF. The CDR3 nucleotides are TGCGCCAGCAGCCCCTGGGGTAGCGGGGACTCCCAAGAGACCCAGTACTTC.

The chain joins TRBV6-1 to TRBJ1-1, with D maybe TRBD1 (6 bases). CDR3 length equals 13 residues. Per germline, CDR1 MNHNS and CDR2 SASEGT. V dropped 2 bases and J dropped 8 bases, with 12 bases sitting between them. The CDR3: CASSEQQGPEAFF. In nucleotides, the CDR3 is TGTGCCAGCAGTGAACAACAGGGTCCCGAAGCTTTCTTT.

The chain recombines TRBV5-1 with TRBJ1-2, with 10 positions matching TRBD1. The CDR3 is 13 residues long. The J segment lost 8 bases and the V segment lost 3 bases, leaving 4 bases of the junction unmatched. Looked up from germline, CDR1 is SGHRS and CDR2 is YFSETQ. In DNA form, the CDR3 reads TGCGCCAGCAGCTCGGAGACAGGGGGCGGCTACACCTTC. Protein product: CASSSETGGGYTF. Based on the CDR3 plus reference TRBV5-1 and TRBJ1-2, the full variable domain is KAGVTQTPRYLIKTRGQQVTLSCSPISGHRSVSWYQQTPGQGLQFLFEYFSETQRNKGNFPGRFSGRQFSNSRSEMNVSTLELGDSALYLCASSSETGGGYTFGSGTRLTVV.

The rearrangement uses TRBV7-9 and TRBJ2-1, with TRBD2 as a possible D gene (5 bases). The CDR3 covers 14 residues. V shed 4 bases and J shed 3 bases, with 10 bases lying between them. CDR1 is SEHNR, CDR2 FQNEAQ, per germline (reference sequence). CDR3 bases: TGTGCCAGCAGCTCCCCCGGGAACTACAATGAGCAGTTCTTC. Its protein is CASSSPGNYNEQFF. Full variable domain (rest looked up from reference TRBV7-9 and TRBJ2-1): DTGVSQNPRHKITKRGQNVTFRCDPISEHNRLYWYRQTLGQGPEFLTYFQNEAQLEKSRLLSDRFSAERPKGSFSTLEIQRTEQGDSAMYLCASSSPGNYNEQFFGPGTRLTVL.

The genes are TRBV5-1 and TRBJ2-2; maybe TRBD2 (5 bases). The CDR3 is 14 amino acids. The V gene's germline CDR1 is SGHRS and CDR2 YFSETQ. Between the trimmed V and J ends, which lost 7 bases and 7 bases, there was a span of 17 bases. The CDR3 protein is CASGGLSFGGELFF. The CDR3 coding sequence is TGCGCCAGCGGCGGACTCTCATTTGGCGGGGAGCTGTTTTTT.

The chain is built from TRBV7-2 and TRBJ2-3; 15 nucleotides align to TRBD2. This CDR3 region has 16 residues. V lost 4 bases and J lost 4; bases outside the gene matches: 3. The germline gives CDR1 SGHTA, CDR2 FQGNSA. The CDR3 reads CASSSGLAGGSDTQYF. As DNA, the CDR3 is TGTGCCAGCAGCTCCGGACTAGCGGGGGGGTCAGATACGCAGTATTTT.

The chain combines TRBV6-5 with TRBJ1-5; no reliable D call. Germline assignment: CDR1 MNHEY and CDR2 SVGAGI. CDR3 size: 13 residues. Trimming stripped 7 bases from V and 3 bases from J, with 10 bases between. CDR3 sequence: CASIEQSNQPQHF. The CDR3 DNA is TGTGCCAGCATCGAACAGTCCAATCAGCCCCAGCATTTT.

The chain combines TRBV7-9 with TRBJ2-1, with 10 bases fitting TRBD2. V dropped 0 bases and J dropped 8; count of bases not matched to a gene: 7. CDR1 is SEHNR, CDR2 FQNEAQ, per germline (reference sequence). The CDR3 runs to 16 residues. The CDR3 DNA reads as TGTGCCAGCAGCTTAGCAGTCAGCGGGGGGGCCTATGAGCAGTTCTTC. Protein sequence: CASSLAVSGGAYEQFF.

The gene calls are TRBV7-9 and TRBJ1-1, with D unclear. Germline CDR1 SEHNR, CDR2 FQNEAQ (reference sequence). V lost 7 bases and J 6 bases, leaving 18 bases between the germline ends. The CDR3 consists of 14 residues. CDR3 in amino acids: CASNSGVSSSEAFF. The CDR3 coding sequence is TGTGCCAGCAATTCCGGGGTTAGCTCCTCTGAAGCTTTCTTT. The whole variable domain, filled in from reference TRBV7-9 and TRBJ1-1, reads DTGVSQNPRHKITKRGQNVTFRCDPISEHNRLYWYRQTLGQGPEFLTYFQNEAQLEKSRLLSDRFSAERPKGSFSTLEIQRTEQGDSAMYLCASNSGVSSSEAFFGQGTRLTVV.

This clone appeared many times. The chain has TRBV2 and TRBJ2-2; weak D call: TRBD1 (6 bases). Per germline, CDR1 SNHLY and CDR2 FYNNEI. This CDR3 contains 16 residues. V was clipped by 10 bases and J by 2 bases, with 20 bases between them. This CDR3 reads CATPSVGQTNTGELFF. The CDR3 nucleotides read TGTGCCACTCCTTCCGTAGGACAGACTAACACCGGGGAGCTGTTTTTT. Looking up the rest from reference TRBV2 and TRBJ2-2 gives the full variable domain: EPEVTQTPSHQVTQMGQEVILRCVPISNHLYFYWYRQILGQKVEFLVSFYNNEISEKSEIFDDQFSVERPDGSNFTLKIRSTKLEDSAMYFCATPSVGQTNTGELFFGEGSRLTVL.

This clone is medium-sized within its sample. V is TRBV7-2 and J is TRBJ2-5; a weak D match, TRBD1 (6 bases). Germline V CDR1 and CDR2: SGHTA, FQGNSA. The V end lost 6 bases, the J end lost 5 bases, and 22 bases lay between the germline ends. This CDR3 has 16 amino acids. The CDR3 sequence is CASSSGVLGPRETQYF. For the CDR3, the DNA is TGTGCCAGCAGTTCAGGGGTGTTAGGACCAAGGGAGACCCAGTACTTC.

The V gene is TRBV6-4, the J gene TRBJ1-2; 9 bases match TRBD1. This CDR3 region has 14 residues. V shed 3 bases, J shed 6 bases, and the junction held 5 bases outside the gene matches. Germline assignment: CDR1 MRHNA and CDR2 SNTAGT. The CDR3 is CASSDTNRGHGYTF. The CDR3 DNA sequence: TGTGCCAGCAGTGATACTAACAGGGGGCATGGCTACACCTTC.

The V gene is TRBV19, the J gene TRBJ1-5; 8 bases are a match to TRBD1. This CDR3 is built from 16 residues. The germline V gene has CDR1 LNHDA and CDR2 SQIVND (reference sequence). V gave up 7 bases and J gave up 2 bases; unmatched junction bases: 10. The CDR3 nucleotides read TGTGCCAGTAATCCGGGACAGGCCTCACGCAATCAGCCCCAGCATTTT. It is translated as CASNPGQASRNQPQHF.

The chain combines TRBV7-2 with TRBJ2-5, with D tentatively TRBD2 (7 bases). Looked up from germline, CDR1 is SGHTA and CDR2 is FQGNSA. This CDR3 has 15 amino acids. With 4 bases removed from V and 4 bases from J, the gap between germline ends came to 16 bases. The CDR3 DNA reads as TGTGCCAGCAGCTCCTGGGGGGGCCGGGGAGAGACCCAGTACTTC. Amino acid sequence: CASSSWGGRGETQYF. Full variable domain (missing parts from reference TRBV7-2 and TRBJ2-5): GAGVSQSPSNKVTEKGKDVELRCDPISGHTALYWYRQSLGQGLEFLIYFQGNSAPDKSGLPSDRFSAERTGGSVSTLTIQRTQQEDSAVYLCASSSWGGRGETQYFGPGTRLLVL.

This clone showed up just a few times. Additional DNA sequences in this sample encode the identical CDR3. The chain uses TRBV5-1 and TRBJ1-6; TRBD1 is a possible D gene (6 bases). V was pared by 4 bases and J by 9 bases, with 14 bases between. In germline, CDR1 is SGHRS, CDR2 YFSETQ. The CDR3 totals 14 residues. The CDR3 loop reads CASSPGQGFSPLHF. CDR3 coding DNA: TGCGCCAGCAGCCCGGGACAAGGGTTTTCACCCCTCCACTTT.

The rearrangement joins TRBV11-2 to TRBJ1-6; 7 bases agree with TRBD1. From germline, CDR1 is SGHAT and CDR2 FQNNGV. V lost 5 bases to trimming and J lost 7 bases; unmatched junction nucleotides: 2. This CDR3 has 13 residues. The CDR3 is CASSAGGNSPLHF. The CDR3 DNA reads as TGTGCCAGCAGCGCAGGGGGAAATTCACCCCTCCACTTT.

This chain joins TRBV10-1 and TRBJ2-3; the match to TRBD1 covers 10 bases. The junction had 10 bases not matched to a gene; V was cut back by 2 bases and J by 2 bases. The CDR3 length is 18 residues. CDR1 is WNHNN and CDR2 is SYGVQD in the germline V gene (reference sequence). The CDR3 spells CASSEDRGRFFPTDTQYF. CDR3 bases: TGCGCCAGCAGTGAGGACAGGGGGCGCTTCTTCCCCACAGATACGCAGTATTTT.

This clone was seen only a few times. This chain links TRBV3-1 (or the pseudogene TRBV3-2) with TRBJ1-1, with D possibly being TRBD1 (5 bases). V lost 6 bases, J lost 1 base, and 9 bases lay in between. This CDR3 has 13 amino acids. Germline-derived CDR1 and CDR2 are LGHDT and YNNKEL (reference sequence). CDR3 sequence (DNA): TGTGCCAGCAGGCGCACAGGGAACACTGAAGCTTTCTTT. This codes for CASRRTGNTEAFF.